The source of this T cell receptor (beta chain) is a study of siplizumab effects on memory and regulatory T cells. This table comes from immunoSEQ multiplex PCR, and its TCRdb copy is limited to in-frame clones, with some not included. The sample holds about 72,000 clones, more than 80% seen once. Germline CDR1 and CDR2: MRHNA and SNTAGT. The CDR3 is made up of 15 amino acids. V shed 7 bases and J shed 5 bases, with 21 bases lying between them. Regarding the study as a whole: A major contribution to the alloresponse seemed to be made by naive T cells, which seemed more diverse than memory cells. Solely a minor proportion of alloreactive clones could be assigned to unstimulated subsets.

For this clone: Its matching antigen is unknown.

The sequenced material came from CD8+ T cells sorted from blood. The rearrangement uses TRBV6-4 and TRBJ2-7; D is perhaps TRBD1 (6 bases). This TCR came from a human donor in good health. The CDR3 DNA is TGTGCCAGCACCGAGGGCAGGGGAAAGAGGGACGAGCAGTACTTC. This codes for CASTEGRGKRDEQYF.